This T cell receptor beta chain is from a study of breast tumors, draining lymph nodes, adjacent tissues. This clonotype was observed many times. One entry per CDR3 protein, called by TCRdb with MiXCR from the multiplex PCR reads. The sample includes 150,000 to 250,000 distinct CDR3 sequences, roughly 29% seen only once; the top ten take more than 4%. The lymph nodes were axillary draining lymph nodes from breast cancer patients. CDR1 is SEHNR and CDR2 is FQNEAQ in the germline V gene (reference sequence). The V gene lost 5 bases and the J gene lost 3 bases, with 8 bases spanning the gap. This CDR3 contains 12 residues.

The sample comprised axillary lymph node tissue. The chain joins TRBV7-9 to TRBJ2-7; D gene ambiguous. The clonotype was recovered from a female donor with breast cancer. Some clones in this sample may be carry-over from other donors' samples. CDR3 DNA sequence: TGTGCCAGCAGCGCGAACAGCTACGAGCAGTACTTC. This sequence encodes CASSANSYEQYF.